The 23 T cell receptor beta chains in this list originate from one sample, sequenced in a study of shared clonotypes between healthy human individuals. CD45RO-negative cells were positively selected for CCR7, leaving out terminally differentiated effector memory CD45RA+ cells. The repertoire was sequenced with immunoSEQ multiplex PCR; TCRdb's copy has only in-frame clones and lacks some. This sample carries about 590,000 clones, around 95% of them seen once, and the ten largest clones take about 0.11%. The material sequenced was naive CD8+ T cells sorted from blood. The receptors stem from a woman in her twenties or thirties in good health.

This clone was observed a single time. This chain connects TRBV28 to TRBJ2-7, with 9 positions matching TRBD1. Germline V lookup: CDR1 MDHEN, CDR2 SYDVKM. V lost 8 bases and J lost 3; bases outside the gene matches: 8. The CDR3 has 14 amino acids. CDR3 coding DNA: TGTGCCAGCCGACGACACAGGGGGCTCTACGAGCAGTACTTC. Its protein is CASRRHRGLYEQYF.

The gene calls are TRBV5-8 and TRBJ2-2; D is ambiguous. The germline V and J ends were trimmed by 2 bases and 7 bases, with 3 bases remaining between them. This CDR3 spans 11 amino acids. Looked up from germline, CDR1 is SGHTS and CDR2 is YDEGEE. The CDR3 DNA reads TGTGCCAGCAGCTTCGGCGGGGAGCTGTTTTTT. Translating it yields CASSFGGELFF. The full variable domain, its missing parts supplied by reference TRBV5-8 and TRBJ2-2, is EAGVTQSPTHLIKTRGQQATLRCSPISGHTSVYWYQQALGLGLQFLLWYDEGEERNRGNFPPRFSGRQFPNYSSELNVNALELEDSALYLCASSFGGELFFGEGSRLTVL.

V and J are TRBV6-6 and TRBJ2-2; D may be TRBD2 (6 bases). The germline V gene encodes CDR1 MNHNY and CDR2 SVGAGI (reference sequence). The CDR3 has 15 residues. Trimming took off 6 bases at V and 7 bases at J, with 18 bases between the two ends. CDR3 protein: CASSPGTLDVGELFF. The CDR3 DNA reads TGTGCCAGCAGCCCGGGGACTTTGGATGTCGGGGAGCTGTTTTTT.

The genes are TRBV28 and TRBJ2-1; D perhaps matches TRBD2 (6 bases). The CDR3 runs to 11 residues. Germline values: CDR1 MDHEN, CDR2 SYDVKM. V lost 4 bases to trimming and J lost 9 bases, with 7 bases between them. Here the CDR3 reads CASSSGGEQFF. In DNA form, the CDR3 reads TGTGCCAGCAGTTCCGGGGGTGAGCAGTTCTTC.

This clone was picked up one time. The chain employs TRBV27 and TRBJ2-7, with TRBD2 matching over 10 bases. The trim removed 5 bases at V and 7 bases at J, leaving 8 bases unmatched. Germline V gene sequence: CDR1 MNHEY, CDR2 SMNVEV (reference sequence). The CDR3 covers 14 residues. Here the CDR3 reads CASSIKTSGFEQYF. The CDR3 nucleotides read TGTGCCAGCAGTATTAAGACTAGCGGGTTTGAGCAGTACTTC.

The chain couples TRBV28 to TRBJ1-2, with D possibly TRBD1 on 6 matching bases. The ends were cut back, 6 bases at V and 0 bases at J, with 17 bases in the middle. Germline-derived CDR1 and CDR2 are MDHEN and SYDVKM. The CDR3 is 16 residues long. CDR3 nucleotide sequence: TGTGCCAGCAGCGGGACACTCCGACAGGCTAACTATGGCTACACCTTC. Translation: CASSGTLRQANYGYTF.

The chain has TRBV6-5 and TRBJ2-3; D remains ambiguous. CDR1 and CDR2 (germline): MNHEY, SVGAGI. V shed 0 bases and J shed 4 bases, with 5 bases lying between them. The CDR3 is 13 residues long. The CDR3 region is CASSYSRSDTQYF. CDR3 coding DNA: TGTGCCAGCAGTTACTCCCGCTCAGATACGCAGTATTTT.

The gene calls are TRBV27 and TRBJ2-7, with D unresolved. Germline V gene data show CDR1 as MNHEY and CDR2 as SMNVEV (reference sequence). The CDR3 is 13 residues long. V dropped 2 bases and J dropped 2 bases, with 7 bases sitting between them. CDR3 region: CASSLGWAYEQYF. The DNA of the CDR3 is TGTGCCAGCAGTTTAGGCTGGGCCTACGAGCAGTACTTC.

This clone was detected only a few times. This chain uses TRBV20-1 with TRBJ1-2; D is unresolved. Germline values: CDR1 DFQATT, CDR2 SNEGSKA (reference sequence). CDR3 length: 11 residues. The germline V and J ends were trimmed by 6 bases and 1 base, with 6 bases remaining between them. In DNA form, the CDR3 reads TGCAGTGCGAAAATTAACTATGGCTACACCTTC. It specifies CSAKINYGYTF.

The rearrangement uses TRBV2 and TRBJ2-1; tentatively, D is TRBD2 (6 bases). Germline V CDR1 and CDR2: SNHLY, FYNNEI. This CDR3 has 13 residues. V was shortened by 6 bases and J by 6 bases, with 12 bases between the two germline ends. CDR3 bases: TGTGCCAGCAGGGGGACTGAGATCAATGAGCAGTTCTTC. Protein product: CASRGTEINEQFF.

This rearrangement joins TRBV28 to TRBJ1-5; 7 nucleotides match TRBD1. The CDR3 runs to 15 residues. V lost 5 bases and J lost 2; bases outside the gene matches: 6. Germline values: CDR1 MDHEN, CDR2 SYDVKM. This CDR3 reads CASSILTGGNQPQHF. DNA for the CDR3: TGTGCCAGCAGTATCTTAACAGGGGGCAATCAGCCCCAGCATTTT.

The chain has TRBV27 and TRBJ2-4; TRBD1 matches at 9 bases. Germline V gene data show CDR1 as MNHEY and CDR2 as SMNVEV (reference sequence). Unmatched junction bases numbered 8, after V lost 5 bases and J lost 0 bases. The CDR3 totals 17 residues. The CDR3 DNA sequence: TGTGCCAGCAGTCAAAGGACAGGGGCCTTAGCCAAAAACATTCAGTACTTC. The encoded protein is CASSQRTGALAKNIQYF.

J is TRBJ2-5 and V is TRBV28; 10 bases match TRBD2. The J call may be wrong; the DNA end is better matched by TRBJ2-7. This CDR3 has 15 residues. Germline V lookup: CDR1 MDHEN, CDR2 SYDVKM. CDR3 in amino acids: CASSFLAGEEYEQYF. DNA of the CDR3: TGTGCCAGCAGTTTTCTAGCGGGAGAGGAATACGAGCAGTACTTC.

In its sample, this clone was seen once. CDR3 nucleotide sequence: TGTGCCAGCGGGACTAGCTCCTACAATGAGCAGTTCTTC. It codes for CASGTSSYNEQFF. This rearrangement joins TRBV7-9 to TRBJ2-1; 8 bases agree with TRBD2. CDR3 length: 13 residues. CDR1 and CDR2 from the germline V gene are SEHNR and FQNEAQ (reference sequence). V gave up 8 bases and J gave up 0 bases; unmatched junction bases: 0.

V usage is TRBV28 and J usage is TRBJ2-7; 8 nucleotides agree with TRBD1. V was clipped by 3 bases and J by 3 bases; unmatched bases: 25. Per the germline V gene, CDR1 is MDHEN and CDR2 is SYDVKM. The CDR3 consists of 21 residues. The CDR3 is CASSLRQGRLVSGQSNYEQYF. The CDR3 DNA sequence: TGTGCCAGCAGTTTGAGACAGGGGAGGTTGGTGAGCGGTCAATCAAACTACGAGCAGTACTTC.

V gene TRBV5-1 combines with J gene TRBJ2-7, with 7 nucleotides matching TRBD2. The CDR3 sequence is 14 residues long. Germline CDR1 SGHRS, CDR2 YFSETQ. The J segment lost 5 bases and the V segment lost 0 bases, leaving 5 bases of the junction unmatched. CDR3 amino acids: CASSLERGTNEQYF. The CDR3 DNA reads TGCGCCAGCAGCTTGGAGCGGGGTACCAACGAGCAGTACTTC.

On this clone itself: At the DNA level, this CDR3 is encoded by other sequences in the same sample as well. The chain recombines TRBV27 with TRBJ2-7; no clear D gene. CDR1 and CDR2 from the germline V gene are MNHEY and SMNVEV (reference sequence). The length of the CDR3 is 13 residues. V was pared by 5 bases and J by 4 bases, with 12 bases between. The CDR3 spells CASSPGGPYEQYF. CDR3 in DNA: TGTGCCAGCAGTCCCGGTGGCCCTTACGAGCAGTACTTC.

J is TRBJ2-1 and V is TRBV29-1; 11 bases fit TRBD2. The CDR3 runs to 14 residues. Losses at the gene ends were 6 bases for V and 3 bases for J; bases not matched to a gene: 4. Germline CDR1 reads SQVTM; CDR2 reads ANQGSEA. The CDR3 DNA follows: TGCAGCGTAGCGACTAGCGGGGTCTACAATGAGCAGTTCTTC. Translating gives CSVATSGVYNEQFF.

The chain couples TRBV6-5 to TRBJ1-1; D is ambiguous. Germline CDR1 MNHEY, CDR2 SVGAGI. There are 13 residues in the CDR3. The V end lost 4 bases, the J end lost 1 base, and 7 bases lay between the germline ends. CDR3 amino acids: CASSSWGNTEAFF. CDR3 bases: TGTGCCAGCAGTTCTTGGGGGAACACTGAAGCTTTCTTT.

The gene calls are TRBV7-9 and TRBJ1-1; D remains unclear. V was cut by 2 bases and J by 5 bases, with 12 bases left in between. This CDR3 comprises 14 residues. CDR1 SEHNR and CDR2 FQNEAQ come from the germline V gene (reference sequence). CDR3 sequence reads: CASSLNPGGTEAFF. The CDR3, as DNA: TGTGCCAGCAGCTTAAATCCGGGAGGGACTGAAGCTTTCTTT.

This clone was recorded only once. The chain has TRBV4-1 and TRBJ2-7; 12 bases are a match to TRBD2. The CDR3 spans 16 residues. Germline lookup yields CDR1 MGHRA and CDR2 YSYEKL. V shed 0 bases, J shed 6 bases, and the junction held 6 bases outside the gene matches. Written as DNA, the CDR3 is TGCGCCAGCAGCCAAGAGATGACTAGCGGGGGTGGCGAGCAGTACTTC. This encodes CASSQEMTSGGGEQYF.

V and J are TRBV10-2 and TRBJ2-2, with 7 bases identical to TRBD2. With V trimmed by 8 bases and J by 1 base, 4 bases remained unmatched. This CDR3 has 14 amino acids. The germline CDR1 and CDR2 sequences are WSHSY and SAAADI. CDR3 nucleotide sequence: TGCGCCAGCGGGGGGGATTTGAACACCGGGGAGCTGTTTTTT. Protein: CASGGDLNTGELFF.

The chain couples TRBV11-2 to TRBJ2-5; unclear D gene. The CDR3 covers 14 residues. Per germline, CDR1 SGHAT and CDR2 FQNNGV. The ends were cut back, 5 bases at V and 0 bases at J, with 10 bases in the middle. The CDR3 DNA is TGTGCCAGCAGCATACGTCAGTACCAAGAGACCCAGTACTTC. It yields the protein CASSIRQYQETQYF. Using reference TRBV11-2 and TRBJ2-5 for the parts outside the CDR3, the full variable domain is EAGVAQSPRYKIIEKRQSVAFWCNPISGHATLYWYQQILGQGPKLLIQFQNNGVVDDSQLPKDRFSAERLKGVDSTLKIQPAKLEDSAVYLCASSIRQYQETQYFGPGTRLLVL.